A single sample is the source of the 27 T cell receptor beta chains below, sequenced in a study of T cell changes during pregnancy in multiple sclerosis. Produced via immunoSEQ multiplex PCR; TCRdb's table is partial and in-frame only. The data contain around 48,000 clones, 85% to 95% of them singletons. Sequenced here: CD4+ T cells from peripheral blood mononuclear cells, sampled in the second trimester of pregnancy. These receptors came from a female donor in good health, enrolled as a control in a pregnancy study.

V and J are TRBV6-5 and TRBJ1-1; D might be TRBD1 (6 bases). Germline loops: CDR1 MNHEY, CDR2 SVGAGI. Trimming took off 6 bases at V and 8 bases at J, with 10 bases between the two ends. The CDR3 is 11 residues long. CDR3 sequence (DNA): TGTGCCAGCAGAAATACAGGGGAAGCTTTCTTT. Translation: CASRNTGEAFF.

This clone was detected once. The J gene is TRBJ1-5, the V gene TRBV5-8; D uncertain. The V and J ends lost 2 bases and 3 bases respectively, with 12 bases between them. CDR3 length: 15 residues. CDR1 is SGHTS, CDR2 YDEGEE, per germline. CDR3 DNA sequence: TGTGCCAGCAGCTTCGGGAGGATGATCAATCAGCCCCAGCATTTT. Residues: CASSFGRMINQPQHF.

CDR3 in amino acids: CASSVDGGGGALHYEQYF. CDR3 nucleotide sequence: TGTGCCAGCAGCGTAGATGGGGGAGGAGGGGCCCTCCACTACGAGCAGTACTTC. This sequence joins TRBV9 and TRBJ2-7, with a tentative D call TRBD2 (6 bases). With 0 bases removed from V and 3 bases from J, the gap between germline ends came to 22 bases. In germline, CDR1 is SGDLS, CDR2 YYNGEE. The CDR3 loop spans 18 amino acids.

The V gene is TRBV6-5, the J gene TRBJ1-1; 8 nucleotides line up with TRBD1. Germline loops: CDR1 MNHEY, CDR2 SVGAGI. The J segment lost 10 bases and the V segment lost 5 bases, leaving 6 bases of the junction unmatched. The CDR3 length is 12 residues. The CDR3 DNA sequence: TGTGCCAGCAGTAATCAGGGGGCAGGAGCTTTCTTT. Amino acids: CASSNQGAGAFF.

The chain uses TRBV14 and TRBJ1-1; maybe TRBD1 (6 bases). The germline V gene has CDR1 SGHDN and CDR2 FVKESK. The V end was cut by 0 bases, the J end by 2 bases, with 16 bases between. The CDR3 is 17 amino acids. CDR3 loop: CASSQDQWTDRNTEAFF. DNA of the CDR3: TGTGCCAGCAGCCAAGATCAGTGGACAGATAGAAACACTGAAGCTTTCTTT.

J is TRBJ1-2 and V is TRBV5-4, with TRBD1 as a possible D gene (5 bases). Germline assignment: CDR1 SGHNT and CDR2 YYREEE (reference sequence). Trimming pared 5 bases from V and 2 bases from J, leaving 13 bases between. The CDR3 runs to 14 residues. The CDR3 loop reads CASSRGDLNYGYTF. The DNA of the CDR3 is TGTGCCAGCAGTCGGGGGGATCTCAACTATGGCTACACCTTC.

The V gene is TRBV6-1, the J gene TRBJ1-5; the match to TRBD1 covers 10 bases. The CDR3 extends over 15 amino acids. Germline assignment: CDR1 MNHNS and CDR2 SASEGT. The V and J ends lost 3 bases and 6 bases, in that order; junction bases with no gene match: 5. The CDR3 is CASSETGGGSQPQHF. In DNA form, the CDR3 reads TGTGCCAGCAGTGAGACAGGGGGCGGCAGTCAGCCCCAGCATTTT.

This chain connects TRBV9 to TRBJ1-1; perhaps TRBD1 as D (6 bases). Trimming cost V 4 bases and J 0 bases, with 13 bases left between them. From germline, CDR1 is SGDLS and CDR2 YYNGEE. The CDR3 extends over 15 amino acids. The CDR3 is CASSPGDTMNTEAFF. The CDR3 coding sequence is TGTGCCAGCAGCCCAGGGGACACCATGAACACTGAAGCTTTCTTT.

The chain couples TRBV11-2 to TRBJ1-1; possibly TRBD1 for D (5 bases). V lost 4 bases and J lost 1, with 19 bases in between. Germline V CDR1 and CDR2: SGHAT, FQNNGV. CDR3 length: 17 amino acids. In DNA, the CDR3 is TGTGCCAGCAGCTCAATTCGTCGGGGGAAAGGGAACACTGAAGCTTTCTTT. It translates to CASSSIRRGKGNTEAFF.

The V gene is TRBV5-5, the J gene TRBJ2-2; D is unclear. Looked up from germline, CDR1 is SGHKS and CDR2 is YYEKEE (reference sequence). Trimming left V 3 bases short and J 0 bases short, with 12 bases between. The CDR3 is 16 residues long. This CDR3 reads CASSSDPESNTGELFF. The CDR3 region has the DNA TGTGCCAGCAGCTCAGATCCAGAATCGAACACCGGGGAGCTGTTTTTT.

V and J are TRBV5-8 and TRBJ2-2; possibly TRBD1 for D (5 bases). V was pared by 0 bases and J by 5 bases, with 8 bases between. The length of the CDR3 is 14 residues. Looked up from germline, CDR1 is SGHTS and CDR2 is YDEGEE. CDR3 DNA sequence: TGTGCCAGCAGCTTGGGCCAGGGTACCGGGGAGCTGTTTTTT. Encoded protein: CASSLGQGTGELFF.

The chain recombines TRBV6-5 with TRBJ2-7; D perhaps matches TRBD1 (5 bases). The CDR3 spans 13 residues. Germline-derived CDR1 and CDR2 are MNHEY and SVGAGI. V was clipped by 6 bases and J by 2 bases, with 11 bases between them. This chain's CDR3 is CASRQGRAYEQYF. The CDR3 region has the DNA TGTGCCAGCAGGCAGGGAAGGGCCTACGAGCAGTACTTC.

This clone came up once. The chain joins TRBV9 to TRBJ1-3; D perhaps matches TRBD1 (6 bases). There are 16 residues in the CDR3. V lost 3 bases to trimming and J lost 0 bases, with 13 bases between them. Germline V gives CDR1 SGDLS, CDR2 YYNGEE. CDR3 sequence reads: CASSETGIFSGNTIYF. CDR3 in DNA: TGTGCCAGCAGCGAGACAGGTATATTCTCTGGAAACACCATATATTTT.

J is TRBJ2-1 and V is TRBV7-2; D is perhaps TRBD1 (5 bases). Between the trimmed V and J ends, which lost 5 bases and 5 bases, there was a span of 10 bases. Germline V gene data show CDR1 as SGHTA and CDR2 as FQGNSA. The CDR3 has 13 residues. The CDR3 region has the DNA TGTGCCAGCAGCACGAGGACAAACAATGAGCAGTTCTTC. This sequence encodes CASSTRTNNEQFF.

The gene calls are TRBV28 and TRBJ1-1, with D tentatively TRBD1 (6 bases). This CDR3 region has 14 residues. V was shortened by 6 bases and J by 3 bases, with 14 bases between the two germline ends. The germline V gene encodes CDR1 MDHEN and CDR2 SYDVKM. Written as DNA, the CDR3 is TGTGCCAGCAGGGTACAACAGGGTCACACTGAAGCTTTCTTT. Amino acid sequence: CASRVQQGHTEAFF.

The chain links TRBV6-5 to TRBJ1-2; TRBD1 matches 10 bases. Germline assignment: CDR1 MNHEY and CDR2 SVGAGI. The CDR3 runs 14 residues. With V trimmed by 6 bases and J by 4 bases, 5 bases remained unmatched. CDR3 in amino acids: CASSKGQGTYGYTF. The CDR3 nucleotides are TGTGCCAGCAGCAAGGGACAGGGGACCTATGGCTACACCTTC.

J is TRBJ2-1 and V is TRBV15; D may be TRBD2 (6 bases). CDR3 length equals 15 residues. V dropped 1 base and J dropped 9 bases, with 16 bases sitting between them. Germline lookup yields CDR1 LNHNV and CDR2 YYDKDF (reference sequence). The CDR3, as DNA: TGTGCCACCAGCAGAGGGGGACTGCTCTGGGGTGAGCAGTTCTTC. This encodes CATSRGGLLWGEQFF.

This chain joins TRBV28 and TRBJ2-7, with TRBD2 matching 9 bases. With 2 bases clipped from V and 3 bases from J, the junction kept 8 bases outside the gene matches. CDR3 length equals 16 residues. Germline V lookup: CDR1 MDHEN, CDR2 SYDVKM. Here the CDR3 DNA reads TGTGCCAGCAGTTTAAGGCCTAGCGGGACCCTCTACGAGCAGTACTTC. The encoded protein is CASSLRPSGTLYEQYF. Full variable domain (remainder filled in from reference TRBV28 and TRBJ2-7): DVKVTQSSRYLVKRTGEKVFLECVQDMDHENMFWYRQDPGLGLRLIYFSYDVKMKEKGDIPEGYSVSREKKERFSLILESASTNQTSMYLCASSLRPSGTLYEQYFGPGTRLTVT.

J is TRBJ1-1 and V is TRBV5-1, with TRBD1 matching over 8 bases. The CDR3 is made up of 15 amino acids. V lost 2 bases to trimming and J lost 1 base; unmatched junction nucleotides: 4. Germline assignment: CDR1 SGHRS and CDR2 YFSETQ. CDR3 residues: CASSLQGDRNTEAFF. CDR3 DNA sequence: TGCGCCAGCAGCTTACAGGGGGATAGGAACACTGAAGCTTTCTTT. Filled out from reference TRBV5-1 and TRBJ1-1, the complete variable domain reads KAGVTQTPRYLIKTRGQQVTLSCSPISGHRSVSWYQQTPGQGLQFLFEYFSETQRNKGNFPGRFSGRQFSNSRSEMNVSTLELGDSALYLCASSLQGDRNTEAFFGQGTRLTVV.

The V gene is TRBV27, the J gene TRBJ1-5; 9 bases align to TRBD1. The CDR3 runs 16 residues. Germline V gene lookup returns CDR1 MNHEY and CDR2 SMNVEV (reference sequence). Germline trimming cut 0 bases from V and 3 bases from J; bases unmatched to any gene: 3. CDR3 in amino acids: CASSLSHRGLNQPQHF. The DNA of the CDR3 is TGTGCCAGCAGTTTATCCCACAGGGGGCTCAATCAGCCCCAGCATTTT.

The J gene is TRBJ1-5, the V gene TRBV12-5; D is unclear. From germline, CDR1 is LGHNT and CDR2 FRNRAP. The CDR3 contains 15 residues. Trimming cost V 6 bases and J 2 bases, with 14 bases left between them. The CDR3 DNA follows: TGTGCTAGTGGCCCTCCAGGCGGGGGCAATCAGCCCCAGCATTTT. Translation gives CASGPPGGGNQPQHF.

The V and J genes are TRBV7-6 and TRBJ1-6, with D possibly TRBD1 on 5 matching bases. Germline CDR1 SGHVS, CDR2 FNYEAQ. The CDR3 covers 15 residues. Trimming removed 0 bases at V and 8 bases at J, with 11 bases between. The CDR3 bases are TGTGCCAGCAGCTTAGCGTGGGGGAGGGATTCACCCCTCCACTTT. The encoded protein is CASSLAWGRDSPLHF.

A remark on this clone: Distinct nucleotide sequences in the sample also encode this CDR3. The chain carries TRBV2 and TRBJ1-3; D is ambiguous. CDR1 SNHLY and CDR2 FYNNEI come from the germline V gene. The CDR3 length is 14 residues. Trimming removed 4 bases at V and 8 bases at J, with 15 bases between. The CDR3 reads CASSVGILKDTIYF. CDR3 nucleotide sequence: TGTGCCAGCAGTGTCGGGATACTAAAAGACACCATATATTTT.

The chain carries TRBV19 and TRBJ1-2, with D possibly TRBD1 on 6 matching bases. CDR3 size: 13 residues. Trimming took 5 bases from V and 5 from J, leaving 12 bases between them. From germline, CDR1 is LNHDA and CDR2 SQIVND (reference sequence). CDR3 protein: CASSSGTRYGYTF. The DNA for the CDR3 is TGTGCCAGTAGTTCCGGGACAAGATATGGCTACACCTTC.

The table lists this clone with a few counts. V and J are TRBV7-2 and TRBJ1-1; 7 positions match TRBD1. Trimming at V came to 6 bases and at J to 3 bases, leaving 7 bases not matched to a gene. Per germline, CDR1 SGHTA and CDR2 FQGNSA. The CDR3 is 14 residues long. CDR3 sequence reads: CASRKQGIDTEAFF. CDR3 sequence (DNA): TGTGCCAGCAGGAAACAGGGGATCGACACTGAAGCTTTCTTT.

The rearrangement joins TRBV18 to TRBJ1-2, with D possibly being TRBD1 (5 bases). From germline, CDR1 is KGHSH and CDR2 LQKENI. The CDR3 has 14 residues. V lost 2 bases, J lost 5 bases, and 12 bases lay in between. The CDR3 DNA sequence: TGTGCCAGCTCACCAATCAGGGAATTGTATGGCTACACCTTC. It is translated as CASSPIRELYGYTF.

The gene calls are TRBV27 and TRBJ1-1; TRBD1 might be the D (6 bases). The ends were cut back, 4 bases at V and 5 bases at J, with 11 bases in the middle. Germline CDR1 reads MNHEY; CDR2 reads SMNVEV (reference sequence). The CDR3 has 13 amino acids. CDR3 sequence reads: CASSSQGRTEAFF. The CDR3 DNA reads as TGTGCCAGCAGTTCACAGGGTAGGACTGAAGCTTTCTTT.